Sequencing of this T cell receptor beta chain was carried out in a study of neurological immune-mediated disorders (dated by TCRdb to between 2019 and 2020). Notes on the research overall: Peripheral blood TCR-beta repertoires from HTLV-I-associated myelopathy (HAM/TSP) patients, multiple sclerosis patients and healthy controls were compared by UMI-based sequencing. The roughly 100 TCR-beta libraries included longitudinal samples, technical triplicates and paired sorted CD4+ and CD8+ T-cell subsets alongside PBMC samples. The cohort included approximately 68 subjects: approximately 15 with HAM/TSP, around 35 with multiple sclerosis, and around 20 healthy controls. Study-level results and caveats: TCR clonal expansion was greatest in HAM/TSP patients and smallest in MS patients, who ranked below even healthy controls. No identical CDR3 amino acid sequences were shared among expanded clones across subjects, suggesting private TCR-beta repertoires in all groups.

This clonotype was found many times. Its antigen target is currently unknown. Per-nucleotide qualities are absent, and no much larger clonotype sits a single base away. CDR1 SQVTM and CDR2 ANQGSEA were looked up in the germline V gene. The CDR3 goes from the cysteine to the phenylalanine over 13 residues. Only the CDR3 region is kept as DNA, spanning 39 bases read in frame from base 1. The germline V end is reduced by 5 bases and the J end by 2 bases; junction bases left unmatched: 2. cDNA was synthesized by template-switch 5'RACE using a primer carrying a 10-nucleotide random unique molecular identifier by which each TCR transcript was tagged. Each sequencing run produced over 160 million TCR-beta sequences covering 15-18 subjects. The RNeasy kit was used to extract total RNA. The KAPA Real-time Library Amplification kit was used to amplify TCR-beta VDJ regions with primers targeting the TCR constant region and the 5'RACE anchor. Sample indexes and Illumina adaptors were added in a first PCR, and a second PCR then increased library yield. After purification with Ampure beads, the TCR product of roughly 650 bp was size-selected on a 2% E-gel SizeSelection system. Library quality was checked on a Bioanalyzer, concentration was measured with Qubit, and libraries were quantified with the Kapa Library Quantification kit before pooling. Libraries were sequenced paired-end 2 x 150 bp on an Illumina HiSeq 2500. To increase sequence diversity, about 25-31% phiX was spiked into each library pool. The study's own analysis went as follows. Quality-filtered reads were processed with the UMI-based MiGEC pipeline, and over 90% of raw TCR sequences were removed by the MiGEC pipeline during error correction. IMGT germline references were used for alignment of VDJ genes, and clonotypes were defined by a unique CDR3 amino acid sequence together with V-J genes. VDJtools evaluated clonal expansion, Shannon diversity and CDR3 relatedness (CalcPairwiseDistances, ClusterSamples); CLCbio workbench built phylogenetic trees. Using coefficient-of-variation modelling across technical triplicates, the study counted a clone as expanded if it had at least 8 unique UMIs. TCRdb applied fastp at Q25 and MiXCR to the public reads, then kept only in-frame beta chains. Merged by CDR3 protein, the rows form single entries marked with the most common genes and DNA. TCRdb, rather than the study authors, made the V and J calls. The sample contains about 51,000 distinct CDR3 sequences, about 15% of them found a single time. The top ten clonotypes cover about 4.2% of the sample.

Healthy controls were blood bank volunteers in Maryland, USA. For the unsorted PBMC libraries, 2 million PBMCs were stored in RNAlater at -80 degrees C until RNA extraction and were used to generate the libraries. PBMCs were separated from peripheral blood using Ficoll-Hypaque density gradient centrifugation and then cryopreserved in liquid nitrogen. Recombination connected TRBV29-1 to TRBJ2-7; TRBD2 fits 11 bases in the junction. Sequenced input: PBMCs. This clonotype was obtained from a man in his fifties or sixties in good health. The bases are TGCAGCGTTCTAGCGGGAGGCCCCTACGAGCAGTACTTC. It translates as CSVLAGGPYEQYF.